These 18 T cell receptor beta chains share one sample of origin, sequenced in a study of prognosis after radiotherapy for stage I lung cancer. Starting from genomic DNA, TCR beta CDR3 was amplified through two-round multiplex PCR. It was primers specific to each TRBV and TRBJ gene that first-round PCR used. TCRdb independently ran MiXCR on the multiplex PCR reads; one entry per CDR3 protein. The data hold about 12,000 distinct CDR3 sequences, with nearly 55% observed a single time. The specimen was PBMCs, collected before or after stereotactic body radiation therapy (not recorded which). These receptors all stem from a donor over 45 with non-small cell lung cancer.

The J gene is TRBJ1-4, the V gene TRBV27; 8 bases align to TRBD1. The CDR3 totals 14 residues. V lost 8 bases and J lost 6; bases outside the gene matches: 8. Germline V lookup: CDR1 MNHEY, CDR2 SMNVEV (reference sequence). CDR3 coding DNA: TGTGCCAGCGGTGAGGACAGGGTCGATGAAAAACTGTTTTTT. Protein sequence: CASGEDRVDEKLFF.

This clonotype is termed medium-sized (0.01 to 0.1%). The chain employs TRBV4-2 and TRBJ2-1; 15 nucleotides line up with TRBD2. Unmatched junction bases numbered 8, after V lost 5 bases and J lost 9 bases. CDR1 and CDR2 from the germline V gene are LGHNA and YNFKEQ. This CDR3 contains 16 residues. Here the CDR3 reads CASSEGLAGGQGEQFF. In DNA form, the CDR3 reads TGTGCCAGCAGCGAGGGACTAGCGGGAGGCCAGGGTGAGCAGTTCTTC.

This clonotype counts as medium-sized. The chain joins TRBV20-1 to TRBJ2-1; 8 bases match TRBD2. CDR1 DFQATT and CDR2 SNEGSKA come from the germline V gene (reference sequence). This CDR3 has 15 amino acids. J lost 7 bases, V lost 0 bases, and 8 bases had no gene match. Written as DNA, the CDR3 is TGCAGTGCTAGAGATCTGAGCGGGAGTATGAATGAGCAGTTCTTC. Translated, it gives CSARDLSGSMNEQFF.

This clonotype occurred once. The CDR3 DNA reads TGTGCCAGCATCCTTTTGCCGGGGATCAACTACGAGCAGTACTTC. Translating gives CASILLPGINYEQYF. The rearrangement joins TRBV11-1 to TRBJ2-7, with D possibly matching TRBD2 (5 bases). The CDR3 contains 15 residues. Germline CDR1 SGHAT, CDR2 FQDESV (reference sequence). V shed 7 bases and J shed 3 bases, with 19 bases lying between them.

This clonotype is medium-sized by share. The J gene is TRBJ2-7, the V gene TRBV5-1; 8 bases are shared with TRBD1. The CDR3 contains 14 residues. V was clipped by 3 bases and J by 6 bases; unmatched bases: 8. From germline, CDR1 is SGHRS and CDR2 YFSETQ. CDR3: CASSSWTGMGEQYF. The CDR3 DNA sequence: TGCGCCAGCAGCTCCTGGACAGGGATGGGCGAGCAGTACTTC.

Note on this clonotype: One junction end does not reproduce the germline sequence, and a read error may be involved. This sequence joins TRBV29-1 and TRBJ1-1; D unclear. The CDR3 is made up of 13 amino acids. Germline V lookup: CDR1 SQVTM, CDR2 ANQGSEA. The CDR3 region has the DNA TGCAGCTTTGATCAGACCTTGAACACTGAAGCTTTCTTT. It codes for CSFDQTLNTEAFF.

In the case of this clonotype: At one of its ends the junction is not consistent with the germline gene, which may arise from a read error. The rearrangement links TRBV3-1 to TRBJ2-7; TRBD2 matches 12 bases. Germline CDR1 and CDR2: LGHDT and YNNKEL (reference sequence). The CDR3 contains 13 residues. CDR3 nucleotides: TGTGCCAGCAGCCCTCAAGGAGGACTAGCGGGATGGTTC. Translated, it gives CASSPQGGLAGWF.

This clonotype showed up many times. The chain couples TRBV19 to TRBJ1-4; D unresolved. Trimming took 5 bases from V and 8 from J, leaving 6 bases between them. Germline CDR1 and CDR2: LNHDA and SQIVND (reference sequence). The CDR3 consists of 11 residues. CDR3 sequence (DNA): TGTGCCAGTAGTTTTGGCGAAAAACTGTTTTTT. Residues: CASSFGEKLFF.

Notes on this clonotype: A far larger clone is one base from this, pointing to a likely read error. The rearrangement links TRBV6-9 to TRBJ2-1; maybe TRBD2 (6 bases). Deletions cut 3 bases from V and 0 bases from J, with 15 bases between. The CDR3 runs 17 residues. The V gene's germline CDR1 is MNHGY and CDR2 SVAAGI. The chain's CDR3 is CASSYSGLSGSYNEQFF. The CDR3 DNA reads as TGTGCCAGCAGTTACTCTGGACTATCGGGCTCCTACAATGAGCAGTTCTTC.

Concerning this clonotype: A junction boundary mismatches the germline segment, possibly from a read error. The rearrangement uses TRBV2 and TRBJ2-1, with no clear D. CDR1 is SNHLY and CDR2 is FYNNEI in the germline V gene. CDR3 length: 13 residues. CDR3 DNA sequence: TGTGCCAGCAGTGAACAATCCTACAATGAGAAGTTGTTC. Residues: CASSEQSYNEKLF.

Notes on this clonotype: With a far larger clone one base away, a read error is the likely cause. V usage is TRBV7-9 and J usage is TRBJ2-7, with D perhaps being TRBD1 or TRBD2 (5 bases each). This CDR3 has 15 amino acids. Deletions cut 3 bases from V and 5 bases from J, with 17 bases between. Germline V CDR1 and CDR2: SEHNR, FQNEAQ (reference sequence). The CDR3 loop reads CASSFVTARGDEQYF. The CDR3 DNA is TGTGCCAGCAGCTTCGTTACGGCCCGGGGCGACGAGCAGTACTTC.

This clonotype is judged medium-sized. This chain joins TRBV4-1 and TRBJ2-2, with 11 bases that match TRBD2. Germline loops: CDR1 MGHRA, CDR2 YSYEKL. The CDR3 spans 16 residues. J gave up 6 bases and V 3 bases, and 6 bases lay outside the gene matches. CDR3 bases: TGCGCCAGCAGCCAGAAACAACTAGCGGGAGCCGGGGAGCTGTTTTTT. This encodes CASSQKQLAGAGELFF.

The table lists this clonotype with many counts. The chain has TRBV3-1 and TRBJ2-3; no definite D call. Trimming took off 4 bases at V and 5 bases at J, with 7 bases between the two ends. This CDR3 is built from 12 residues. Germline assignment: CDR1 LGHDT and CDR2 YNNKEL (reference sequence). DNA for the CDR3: TGTGCCAGCAGCCTGCTGGGAGATACGCAGTATTTT. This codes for CASSLLGDTQYF.

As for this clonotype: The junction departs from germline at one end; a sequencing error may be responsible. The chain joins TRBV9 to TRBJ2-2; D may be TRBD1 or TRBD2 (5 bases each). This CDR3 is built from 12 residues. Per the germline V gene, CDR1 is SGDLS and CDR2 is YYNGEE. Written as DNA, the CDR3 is TGTGCCAACAGCGGACACACCGGGGATCTGTTTTTT. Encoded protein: CANSGHTGDLFF.

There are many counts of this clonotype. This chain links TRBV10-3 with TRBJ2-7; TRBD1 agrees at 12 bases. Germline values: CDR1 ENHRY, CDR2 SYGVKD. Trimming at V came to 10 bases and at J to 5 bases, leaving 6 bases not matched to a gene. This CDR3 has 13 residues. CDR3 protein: CASRDRGRHEQYF. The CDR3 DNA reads TGTGCCAGCCGGGACAGGGGGCGCCACGAGCAGTACTTC.

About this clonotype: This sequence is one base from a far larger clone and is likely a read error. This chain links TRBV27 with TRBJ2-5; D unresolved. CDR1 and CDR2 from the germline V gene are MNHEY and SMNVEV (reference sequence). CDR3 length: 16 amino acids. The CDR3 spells CASSLSPSRGYNEKFF. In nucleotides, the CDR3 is TGTGCCAGCAGTTTATCCCCCAGCCGTGGGTACAATGAGAAGTTCTTC.

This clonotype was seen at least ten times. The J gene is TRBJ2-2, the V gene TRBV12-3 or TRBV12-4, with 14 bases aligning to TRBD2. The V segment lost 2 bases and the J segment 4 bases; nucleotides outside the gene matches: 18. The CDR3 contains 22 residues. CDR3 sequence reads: CASSLSWTLGLAGGGSTGELFF. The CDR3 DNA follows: TGTGCCAGCAGTTTATCCTGGACCCTTGGACTAGCGGGAGGTGGGAGCACCGGGGAGCTGTTTTTT.

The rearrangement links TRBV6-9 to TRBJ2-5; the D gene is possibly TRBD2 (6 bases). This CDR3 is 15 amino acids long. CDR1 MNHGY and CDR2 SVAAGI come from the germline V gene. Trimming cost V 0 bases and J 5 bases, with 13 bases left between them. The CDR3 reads CASSYSNGGWETQYF. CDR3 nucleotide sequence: TGTGCCAGCAGTTATTCCAACGGGGGTTGGGAGACCCAGTACTTC.